Given below is one TCR beta chain in context. Germline V CDR1 and CDR2: KGHDR, SFDVKD. The CDR3 consists of 15 residues. Using the 5' RACE reads, TCRdb records one entry per CDR3 protein without DNA. The sample features some 110,000 distinct CDR3 sequences, with around 18% in its top ten. These data belong to a study of T cells expressing NK-cell markers. Sequencing was done on a sample of blood T cells: a sorted CD56 or NKG2C T cell subset, CD4+ or CD8+ T cells, or bulk PBMC T cells (not recorded which). The chain joins TRBV24-1 to TRBJ2-7; TCRdb outputs TRBD1, but without DNA this stays unchecked. The sequence was collected from a woman aged 18 to 75 in good health. This CDR3 reads CATSDPTASSYEQYF.